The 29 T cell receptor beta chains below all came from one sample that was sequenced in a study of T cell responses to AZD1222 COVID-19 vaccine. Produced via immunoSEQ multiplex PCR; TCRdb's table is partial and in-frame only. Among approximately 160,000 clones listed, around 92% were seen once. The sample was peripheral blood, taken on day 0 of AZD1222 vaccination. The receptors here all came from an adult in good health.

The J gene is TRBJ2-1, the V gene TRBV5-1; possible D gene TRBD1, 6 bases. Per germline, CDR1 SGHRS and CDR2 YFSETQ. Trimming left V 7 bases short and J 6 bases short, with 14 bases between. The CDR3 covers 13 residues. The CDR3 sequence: CASWIEGGNEQFF. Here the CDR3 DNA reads TGCGCCAGCTGGATAGAAGGGGGCAATGAGCAGTTCTTC.

CDR3 bases: TGTGCCAGCAGCCAAGCCGCTTTTGTCAGAACAAACTACGAGCAGTACTTC. This sequence encodes CASSQAAFVRTNYEQYF. V gene TRBV3-1 (or the pseudogene TRBV3-2) combines with J gene TRBJ2-7; D gene uncertain. CDR1 LGHDT and CDR2 YNNKEL come from the germline V gene (reference sequence). Trimming pared 1 base from V and 3 bases from J, leaving 19 bases between. The CDR3 runs to 17 residues.

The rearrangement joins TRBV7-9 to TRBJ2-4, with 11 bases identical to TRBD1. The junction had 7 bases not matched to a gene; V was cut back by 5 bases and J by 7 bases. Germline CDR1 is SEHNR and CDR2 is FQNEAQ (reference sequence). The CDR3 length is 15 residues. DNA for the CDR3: TGTGCCAGCAGCGAAGGGACAGGGGGATGGAACATTCAGTACTTC. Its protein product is CASSEGTGGWNIQYF.

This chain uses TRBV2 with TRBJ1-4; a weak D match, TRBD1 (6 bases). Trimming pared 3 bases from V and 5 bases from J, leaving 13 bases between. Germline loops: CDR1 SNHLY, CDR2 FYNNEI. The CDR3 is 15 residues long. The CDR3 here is CASSDPTGENEKLFF. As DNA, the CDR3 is TGTGCCAGCAGTGACCCGACAGGAGAAAATGAAAAACTGTTTTTT.

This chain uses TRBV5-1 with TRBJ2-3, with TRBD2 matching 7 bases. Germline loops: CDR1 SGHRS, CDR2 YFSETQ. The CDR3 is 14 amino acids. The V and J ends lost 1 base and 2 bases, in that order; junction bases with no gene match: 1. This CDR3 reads CASSLWDYTDTQYF. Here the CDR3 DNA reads TGCGCCAGCAGCTTGTGGGACTACACAGATACGCAGTATTTT.

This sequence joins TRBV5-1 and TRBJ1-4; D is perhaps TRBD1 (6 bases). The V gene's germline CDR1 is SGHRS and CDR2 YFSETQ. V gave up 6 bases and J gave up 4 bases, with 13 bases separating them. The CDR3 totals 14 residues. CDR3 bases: TGCGCCAGCACCGTAGGGGGAAGTAATGAAAAACTGTTTTTT. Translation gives CASTVGGSNEKLFF.

CDR3 in DNA: TGTGCCAGTAACCTCGTGACAGGGGTTGGGAAAGGCTACACCTTC. Translation gives CASNLVTGVGKGYTF. The rearrangement joins TRBV19 to TRBJ1-2, with TRBD1 matching 8 bases. Germline loops: CDR1 LNHDA, CDR2 SQIVND (reference sequence). Trimming removed 7 bases from V and 8 bases from J; junction bases left unmatched: 15. The CDR3 length is 15 residues. The full variable domain, its missing parts supplied by reference TRBV19 and TRBJ1-2, is DGGITQSPKYLFRKEGQNVTLSCEQNLNHDAMYWYRQDPGQGLRLIYYSQIVNDFQKGDIAEGYSVSREKKESFPLTVTSAQKNPTAFYLCASNLVTGVGKGYTFGSGTRLTVV.

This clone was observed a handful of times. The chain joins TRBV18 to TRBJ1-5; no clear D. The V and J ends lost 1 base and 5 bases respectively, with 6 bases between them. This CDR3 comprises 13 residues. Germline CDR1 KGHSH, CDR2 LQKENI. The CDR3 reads CASSPRPDQPQHF. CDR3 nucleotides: TGTGCCAGCTCACCACGGCCAGATCAGCCCCAGCATTTT. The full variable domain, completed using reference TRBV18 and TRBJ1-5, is NAGVMQNPRHLVRRRGQEARLRCSPMKGHSHVYWYRQLPEEGLKFMVYLQKENIIDESGMPKERFSAEFPKEGPSILRIQQVVRGDSAAYFCASSPRPDQPQHFGDGTRLSIL.

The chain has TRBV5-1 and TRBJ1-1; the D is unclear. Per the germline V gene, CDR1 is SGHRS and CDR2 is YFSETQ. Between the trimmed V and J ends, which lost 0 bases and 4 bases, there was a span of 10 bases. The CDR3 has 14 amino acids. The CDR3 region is CASSLAKGSTEAFF. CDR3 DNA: TGCGCCAGCAGCTTGGCCAAGGGCTCCACTGAAGCTTTCTTT.

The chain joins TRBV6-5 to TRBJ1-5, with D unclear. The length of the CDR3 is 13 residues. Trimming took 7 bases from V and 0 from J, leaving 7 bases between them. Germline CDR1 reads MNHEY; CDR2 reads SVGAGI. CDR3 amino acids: CASTQLSNQPQHF. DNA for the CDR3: TGTGCCAGCACCCAACTTAGCAATCAGCCCCAGCATTTT.

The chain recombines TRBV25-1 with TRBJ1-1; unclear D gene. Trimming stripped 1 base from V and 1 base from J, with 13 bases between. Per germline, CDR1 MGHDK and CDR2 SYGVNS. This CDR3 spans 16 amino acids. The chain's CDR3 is CASSESVWGQNTEAFF. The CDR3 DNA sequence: TGTGCCAGCAGTGAATCAGTTTGGGGTCAGAACACTGAAGCTTTCTTT.

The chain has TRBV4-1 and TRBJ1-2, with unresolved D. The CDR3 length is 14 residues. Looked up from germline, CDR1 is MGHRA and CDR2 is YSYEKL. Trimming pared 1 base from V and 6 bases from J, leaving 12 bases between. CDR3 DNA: TGCGCCAGCAGCCAAGGTCCGCTAACCCATGGCTACACCTTC. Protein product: CASSQGPLTHGYTF.

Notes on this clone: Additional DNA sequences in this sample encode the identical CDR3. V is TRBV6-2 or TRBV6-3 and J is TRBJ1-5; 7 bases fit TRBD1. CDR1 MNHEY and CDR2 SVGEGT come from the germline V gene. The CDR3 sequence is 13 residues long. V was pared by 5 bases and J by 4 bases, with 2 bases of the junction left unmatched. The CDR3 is CASSRQGNQPQHF. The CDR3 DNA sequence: TGTGCCAGCAGTCGACAGGGAAATCAGCCCCAGCATTTT.

The CDR3: CASRGQVGYGEQFF. For the CDR3, the DNA is TGTGCCAGCAGAGGCCAGGTCGGGTACGGTGAGCAGTTCTTC. This chain joins TRBV2 and TRBJ2-1; D gene uncertain. The V gene's germline CDR1 is SNHLY and CDR2 FYNNEI. Trimming pared 6 bases from V and 9 bases from J, leaving 18 bases between. The CDR3 has 14 residues.

Here the CDR3 DNA reads TGTGCCGCCACCAGGGCCCTCTTGGACAATGAGCAGTTCTTC. Protein sequence: CAATRALLDNEQFF. The chain recombines TRBV24-1 with TRBJ2-1; tentative D call: TRBD1 (5 bases). CDR1 and CDR2 (germline): KGHDR, SFDVKD. The CDR3 contains 14 residues. Trimming removed 12 bases at V and 5 bases at J, with 19 bases between.

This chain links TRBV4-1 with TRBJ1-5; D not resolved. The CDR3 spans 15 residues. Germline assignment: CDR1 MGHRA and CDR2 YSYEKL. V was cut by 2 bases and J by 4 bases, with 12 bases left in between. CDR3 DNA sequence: TGCGCCAGCAGCCAAAGGGCAGATGGGAATCAGCCCCAGCATTTT. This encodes CASSQRADGNQPQHF.

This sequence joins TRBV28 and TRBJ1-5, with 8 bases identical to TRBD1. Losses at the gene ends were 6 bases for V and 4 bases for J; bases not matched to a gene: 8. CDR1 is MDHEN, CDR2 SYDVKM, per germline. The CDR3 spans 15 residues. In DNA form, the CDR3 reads TGTGCCAGCAGACGACAGGGGCCGTCAAATCAGCCCCAGCATTTT. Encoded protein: CASRRQGPSNQPQHF. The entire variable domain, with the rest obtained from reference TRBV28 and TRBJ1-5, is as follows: DVKVTQSSRYLVKRTGEKVFLECVQDMDHENMFWYRQDPGLGLRLIYFSYDVKMKEKGDIPEGYSVSREKKERFSLILESASTNQTSMYLCASRRQGPSNQPQHFGDGTRLSIL.

The CDR3 reads CASSLGTAPRTEAFF. The DNA of the CDR3 is TGTGCCAGCAGTTTAGGGACCGCTCCCCGCACTGAAGCTTTCTTT. This chain links TRBV28 with TRBJ1-1, with a tentative D call TRBD1 (5 bases). Germline V gene lookup returns CDR1 MDHEN and CDR2 SYDVKM. The V end lost 2 bases, the J end lost 4 bases, and 14 bases lay between the germline ends. CDR3 length: 15 residues.

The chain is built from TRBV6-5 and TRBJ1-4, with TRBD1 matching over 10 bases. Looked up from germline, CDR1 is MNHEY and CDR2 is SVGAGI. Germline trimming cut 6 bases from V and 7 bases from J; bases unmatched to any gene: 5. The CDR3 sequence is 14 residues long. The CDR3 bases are TGTGCCAGCAGGGCGACAGGGGGCAGTGAAAAACTGTTTTTT. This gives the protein CASRATGGSEKLFF.

CDR3 protein: CASSRVFDSNQPQHF. The CDR3 coding sequence is TGTGCCAGCTCACGGGTATTCGATAGCAATCAGCCCCAGCATTTT. The rearrangement uses TRBV18 and TRBJ1-5; no firm D call. CDR1 and CDR2 (germline): KGHSH, LQKENI. The length of the CDR3 is 15 residues. The ends were cut back, 4 bases at V and 0 bases at J, with 10 bases in the middle.

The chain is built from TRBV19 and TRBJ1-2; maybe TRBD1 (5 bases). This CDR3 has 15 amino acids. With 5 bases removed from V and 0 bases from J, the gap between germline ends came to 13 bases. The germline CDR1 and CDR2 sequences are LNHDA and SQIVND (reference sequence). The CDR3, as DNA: TGTGCCAGTAGTCCAGCAGGGAAAGCTAACTATGGCTACACCTTC. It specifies CASSPAGKANYGYTF. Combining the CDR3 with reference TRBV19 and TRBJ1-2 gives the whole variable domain DGGITQSPKYLFRKEGQNVTLSCEQNLNHDAMYWYRQDPGQGLRLIYYSQIVNDFQKGDIAEGYSVSREKKESFPLTVTSAQKNPTAFYLCASSPAGKANYGYTFGSGTRLTVV.

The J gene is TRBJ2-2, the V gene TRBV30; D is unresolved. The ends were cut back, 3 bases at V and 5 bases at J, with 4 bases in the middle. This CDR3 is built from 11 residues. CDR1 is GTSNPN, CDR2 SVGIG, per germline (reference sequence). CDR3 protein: CAWRPTGELFF. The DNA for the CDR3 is TGTGCCTGGAGACCAACCGGGGAGCTGTTTTTT.

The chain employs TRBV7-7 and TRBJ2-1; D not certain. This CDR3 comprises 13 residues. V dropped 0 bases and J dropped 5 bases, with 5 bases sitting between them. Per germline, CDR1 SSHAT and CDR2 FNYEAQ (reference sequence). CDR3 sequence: CASSLAGNNEQFF. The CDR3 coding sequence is TGTGCCAGCAGCTTAGCAGGGAACAATGAGCAGTTCTTC.

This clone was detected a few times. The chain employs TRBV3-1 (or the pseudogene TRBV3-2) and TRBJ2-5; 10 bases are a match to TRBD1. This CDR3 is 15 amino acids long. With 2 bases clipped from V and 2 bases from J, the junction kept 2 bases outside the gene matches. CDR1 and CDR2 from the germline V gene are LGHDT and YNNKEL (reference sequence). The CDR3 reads CASSQWTGGQETQYF. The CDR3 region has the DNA TGTGCCAGCAGCCAATGGACAGGGGGGCAAGAGACCCAGTACTTC.

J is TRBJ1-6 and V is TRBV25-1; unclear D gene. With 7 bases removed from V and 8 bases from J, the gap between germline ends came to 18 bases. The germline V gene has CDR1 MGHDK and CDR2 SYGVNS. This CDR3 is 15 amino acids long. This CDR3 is CASKKSLGWDSPLHF. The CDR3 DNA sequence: TGTGCCAGCAAGAAATCACTCGGCTGGGATTCACCCCTCCACTTT.

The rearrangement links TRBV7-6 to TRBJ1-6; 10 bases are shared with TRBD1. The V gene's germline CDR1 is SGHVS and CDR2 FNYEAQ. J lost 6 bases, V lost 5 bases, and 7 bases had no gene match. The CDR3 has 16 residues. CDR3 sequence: CASSQLRDRGNSPLHF. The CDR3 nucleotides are TGTGCCAGCAGCCAGCTCAGGGACAGGGGTAATTCACCCCTCCACTTT.

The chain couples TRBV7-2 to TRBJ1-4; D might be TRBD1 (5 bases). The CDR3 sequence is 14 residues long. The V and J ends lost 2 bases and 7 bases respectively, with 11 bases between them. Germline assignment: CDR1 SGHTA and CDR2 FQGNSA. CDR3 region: CASSLQKGSEKLFF. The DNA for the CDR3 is TGTGCCAGCAGCTTACAGAAGGGGTCTGAAAAACTGTTTTTT.

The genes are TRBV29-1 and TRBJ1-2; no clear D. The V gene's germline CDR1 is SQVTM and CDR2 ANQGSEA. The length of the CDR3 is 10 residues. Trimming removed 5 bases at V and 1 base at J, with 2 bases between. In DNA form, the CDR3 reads TGCAGCGTTCTTAACTATGGCTACACCTTC. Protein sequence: CSVLNYGYTF.

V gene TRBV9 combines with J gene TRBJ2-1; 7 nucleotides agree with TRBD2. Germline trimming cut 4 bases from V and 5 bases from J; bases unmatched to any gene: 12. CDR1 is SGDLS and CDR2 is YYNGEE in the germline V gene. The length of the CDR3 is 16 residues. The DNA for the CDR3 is TGTGCCAGCAGCAAGACGACTAGCCAGTTGAACAATGAGCAGTTCTTC. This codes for CASSKTTSQLNNEQFF.